One sample yielded the 18 T cell receptor beta chains listed below, sequenced in a study of T cell changes during pregnancy in multiple sclerosis. Sequencing was performed with immunoSEQ multiplex PCR; in TCRdb, only in-frame clones are kept and a portion is missing. Of about 28,000 clones in the sample, 89% were seen once. Sequencing used CD4+ T cells from peripheral blood mononuclear cells, obtained in the second trimester of pregnancy. Source of these receptors: a female donor with multiple sclerosis, enrolled in a pregnancy study.

This sequence joins TRBV4-2 and TRBJ2-5, with D possibly TRBD2 on 6 matching bases. The length of the CDR3 is 13 residues. Trimming left V 3 bases short and J 3 bases short, with 8 bases between. Germline V gene sequence: CDR1 LGHNA, CDR2 YNFKEQ. The CDR3, as DNA: TGTGCCAGCAGCCAGACTAGTGAAGAGACCCAGTACTTC. Translated: CASSQTSEETQYF.

This rearrangement joins TRBV18 to TRBJ1-1; 12 positions agree with TRBD1. CDR3 length: 15 residues. The V gene's germline CDR1 is KGHSH and CDR2 LQKENI. The V segment lost 3 bases and the J segment 9 bases; nucleotides outside the gene matches: 8. CDR3 DNA: TGTGCCAGCTCACCGGGACAGGGGGCGGGTTTGCAAGCTTTCTTT. Amino acid sequence: CASSPGQGAGLQAFF.

V usage is TRBV5-1 and J usage is TRBJ2-7; 10 nucleotides align to TRBD1. The germline V gene has CDR1 SGHRS and CDR2 YFSETQ. This CDR3 is 14 amino acids long. The junction had 4 bases not matched to a gene; V was cut back by 3 bases and J by 4 bases. CDR3 nucleotide sequence: TGCGCCAGCAGCTCAAGACAGGGGGCGTACGAGCAGTACTTC. Its translation is CASSSRQGAYEQYF.

V usage is TRBV4-2 and J usage is TRBJ2-1; 7 bases map to TRBD2. This CDR3 is built from 16 residues. Germline CDR1 reads LGHNA; CDR2 reads YNFKEQ. After removal of 1 base from V and 0 bases from J, the junction contained 3 bases not matched to a gene. CDR3 bases: TGTGCCAGCAGCCAAGCTGCGGGGGACTCCTACAATGAGCAGTTCTTC. It encodes CASSQAAGDSYNEQFF.

The rearrangement joins TRBV5-1 to TRBJ1-1; 7 bases align to TRBD1. The J segment lost 4 bases and the V segment lost 0 bases, leaving 3 bases of the junction unmatched. Germline assignment: CDR1 SGHRS and CDR2 YFSETQ. The CDR3 is 14 residues long. The DNA of the CDR3 is TGCGCCAGCAGCTTGGAACAGGGGATCACTGAAGCTTTCTTT. It specifies CASSLEQGITEAFF.

The V gene is TRBV19, the J gene TRBJ1-2; D gene unclear. Germline lookup yields CDR1 LNHDA and CDR2 SQIVND (reference sequence). V shed 2 bases and J shed 0 bases, with 10 bases lying between them. The CDR3 is 15 amino acids. The CDR3 sequence is CASSISGPTNYGYTF. The DNA for the CDR3 is TGTGCCAGTAGTATAAGCGGACCTACTAACTATGGCTACACCTTC.

The chain combines TRBV14 with TRBJ2-7; 7 positions agree with TRBD1. The junction had 7 bases not matched to a gene; V was cut back by 6 bases and J by 5 bases. The CDR3 has 13 amino acids. Per the germline V gene, CDR1 is SGHDN and CDR2 is FVKESK. The CDR3 loop is CASSPQGVHEQYF. CDR3 bases: TGTGCCAGCAGTCCTCAGGGGGTCCACGAGCAGTACTTC.

The chain joins TRBV5-1 to TRBJ1-1, with TRBD1 as a possible D gene (5 bases). The germline V gene encodes CDR1 SGHRS and CDR2 YFSETQ. The CDR3 has 13 residues. Deletions cut 0 bases from V and 4 bases from J, with 7 bases between. CDR3 sequence reads: CASSLAGFTEAFF. The CDR3 nucleotides read TGCGCCAGCAGCTTGGCAGGGTTCACTGAAGCTTTCTTT.

The chain joins TRBV7-8 to TRBJ1-4; TRBD1 aligns across 8 bases. V lost 5 bases and J lost 8; bases outside the gene matches: 16. The CDR3 covers 17 residues. Germline CDR1 is SGHVS and CDR2 is FQNEAQ. CDR3 DNA: TGTGCCAGCAGCCCTTCGGGGACTTCAGGGGGCTGGGAAAAACTGTTTTTT. Its translation is CASSPSGTSGGWEKLFF.

V is TRBV5-4 and J is TRBJ1-1, with 7 bases fitting TRBD1. The CDR3 sequence is 13 residues long. Germline CDR1 is SGHNT and CDR2 is YYREEE (reference sequence). The V segment lost 1 base and the J segment 9 bases; nucleotides outside the gene matches: 6. CDR3: CASSLPRDSKAFF. As DNA, the CDR3 is TGTGCCAGCAGCTTGCCCCGGGACAGCAAAGCTTTCTTT.

The gene calls are TRBV4-1 and TRBJ2-2, with D hard to call. The CDR3 length is 15 residues. The germline CDR1 and CDR2 sequences are MGHRA and YSYEKL. V lost 4 bases, J lost 1 base, and 10 bases lay in between. The CDR3 loop is CASSRTQMNTGELFF. The DNA for the CDR3 is TGCGCCAGCAGCCGAACCCAGATGAACACCGGGGAGCTGTTTTTT.

The J gene is TRBJ1-1, the V gene TRBV5-1; possibly TRBD1 for D (6 bases). CDR1 is SGHRS and CDR2 is YFSETQ in the germline V gene. V was clipped by 7 bases and J by 0 bases, with 13 bases between them. The CDR3 is 14 amino acids. In DNA, the CDR3 is TGCGCCAGCTCACAGGGTGCCATGAACACTGAAGCTTTCTTT. This encodes CASSQGAMNTEAFF.

The rearrangement uses TRBV7-9 and TRBJ2-2; D gene unclear. V was cut by 5 bases and J by 0 bases, with 7 bases left in between. CDR1 is SEHNR and CDR2 is FQNEAQ in the germline V gene (reference sequence). The CDR3 runs to 14 residues. The CDR3 sequence: CASSSLANTGELFF. The CDR3 DNA reads as TGTGCCAGCAGCAGCCTCGCGAACACCGGGGAGCTGTTTTTT.

This chain uses TRBV28 with TRBJ1-5, with TRBD1 as a possible D gene (5 bases). V gave up 4 bases and J gave up 1 base, with 11 bases separating them. Germline V gene data show CDR1 as MDHEN and CDR2 as SYDVKM. This CDR3 contains 15 residues. CDR3 loop: CASSYMRGSNQPQHF. In DNA form, the CDR3 reads TGTGCCAGCAGTTATATGCGGGGGAGCAATCAGCCCCAGCATTTT.

This clone was observed once. The chain joins TRBV10-2 to TRBJ2-7; 9 nucleotides agree with TRBD2. The germline V gene encodes CDR1 WSHSY and CDR2 SAAADI. CDR3 length: 14 residues. The V gene end was trimmed by 5 bases and the J gene end by 0 bases; junction bases not matched to a gene: 2. The chain's CDR3 is CASSLAGDSYEQYF. The CDR3 DNA is TGCGCCAGCAGTTTAGCGGGGGACTCCTACGAGCAGTACTTC.

The gene calls are TRBV29-1 and TRBJ2-1; 11 nucleotides align to TRBD1. CDR1 is SQVTM, CDR2 ANQGSEA, per germline. Trimming took 1 base from V and 11 from J; bases not matched to a gene: 7. The CDR3 totals 14 residues. CDR3 nucleotides: TGCAGCGTTGAAGGGACAGGGGGCTATAGTCAGCAGTTCTTC. Translation: CSVEGTGGYSQQFF.

This sequence joins TRBV4-1 and TRBJ1-5; 8 bases agree with TRBD1. The CDR3 is made up of 17 amino acids. V trimming: 4 bases; J trimming: 6 bases; junction bases outside the gene matches: 14. Germline loops: CDR1 MGHRA, CDR2 YSYEKL. CDR3 sequence reads: CASSRTAVRGLGQPQHF. The CDR3 nucleotides are TGCGCCAGCAGCCGAACTGCGGTCAGGGGGCTCGGTCAGCCCCAGCATTTT.

V is TRBV18 and J is TRBJ1-1, with D possibly TRBD1 on 6 matching bases. The CDR3 length is 15 residues. Germline CDR1 is KGHSH and CDR2 is LQKENI. V was cut by 5 bases and J by 0 bases, with 13 bases left in between. The CDR3, as DNA: TGTGCCAGCTCATCCAGTGGACAGCTGAACACTGAAGCTTTCTTT. Translating it yields CASSSSGQLNTEAFF.